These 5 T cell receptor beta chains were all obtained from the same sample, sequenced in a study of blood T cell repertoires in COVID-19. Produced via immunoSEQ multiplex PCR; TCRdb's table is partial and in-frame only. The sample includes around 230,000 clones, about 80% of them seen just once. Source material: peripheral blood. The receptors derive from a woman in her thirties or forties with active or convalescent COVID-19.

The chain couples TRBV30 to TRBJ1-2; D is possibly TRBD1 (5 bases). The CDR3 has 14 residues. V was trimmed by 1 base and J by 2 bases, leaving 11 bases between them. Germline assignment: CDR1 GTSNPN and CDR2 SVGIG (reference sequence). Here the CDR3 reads CAWSARVGNYGYTF. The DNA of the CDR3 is TGTGCCTGGAGTGCCAGGGTAGGGAACTATGGCTACACCTTC.

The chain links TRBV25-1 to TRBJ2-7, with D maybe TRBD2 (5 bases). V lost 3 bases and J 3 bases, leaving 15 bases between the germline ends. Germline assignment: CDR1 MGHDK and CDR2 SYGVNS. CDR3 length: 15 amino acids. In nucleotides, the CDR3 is TGTGCCAGCAGTGACCCCCGGACTGGAGACTACGAGCAGTACTTC. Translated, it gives CASSDPRTGDYEQYF.

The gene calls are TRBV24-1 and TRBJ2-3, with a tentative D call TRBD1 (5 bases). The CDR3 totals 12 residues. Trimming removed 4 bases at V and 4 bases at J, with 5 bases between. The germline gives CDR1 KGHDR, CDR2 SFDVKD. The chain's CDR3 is CATSEGADTQYF. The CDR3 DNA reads TGTGCCACCAGTGAAGGGGCAGATACGCAGTATTTT.

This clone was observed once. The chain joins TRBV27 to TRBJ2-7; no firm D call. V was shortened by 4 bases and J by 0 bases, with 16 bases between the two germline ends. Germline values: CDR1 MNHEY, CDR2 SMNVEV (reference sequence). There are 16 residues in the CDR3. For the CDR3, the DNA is TGTGCCAGCAGTTCTCCCGTGGGCCCCTTCTCCTACGAGCAGTACTTC. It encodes CASSSPVGPFSYEQYF.

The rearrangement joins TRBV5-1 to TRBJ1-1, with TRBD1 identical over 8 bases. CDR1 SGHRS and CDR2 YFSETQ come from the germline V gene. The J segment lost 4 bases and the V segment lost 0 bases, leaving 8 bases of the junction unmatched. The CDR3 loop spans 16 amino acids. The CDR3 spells CASSLDGQGSITEAFF. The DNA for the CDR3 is TGCGCCAGCAGCTTGGATGGACAGGGCAGTATCACTGAAGCTTTCTTT.